This T cell receptor beta chain emerged from a study of blood T cell repertoires in COVID-19. V was trimmed by 5 bases and J by 6 bases, leaving 12 bases between them. This CDR3 spans 13 amino acids. Germline CDR1 reads LNHDA; CDR2 reads SQIVND (reference sequence). Original processing notes: Reference gene primers were amplified, and this amplification served to estimate nucleated cell counts. Data came from immunoSEQ multiplex PCR; TCRdb stores just in-frame clones and leaves some out. D and trimming were read from the DNA, whereas the V and J calls and clone size are those reported in that table. The sample lists 150,000 to 170,000 clones; around three quarters were seen once.

This chain links TRBV19 with TRBJ2-3; D is unresolved. Sequenced sample: peripheral blood. The TCR sequence derives from an elderly man with acute or convalescent COVID-19. CDR3 residues: CASSEQRADTQYF. The CDR3, as DNA: TGTGCCAGTAGTGAGCAACGAGCTGATACGCAGTATTTT.